These 28 T cell receptor beta chains were all obtained from the same sample, sequenced in a study of human T cells and chemical hapten exposure. Unfractionated whole blood was the source of the extracted total RNA. TCRdb reprocessed the 5' RACE reads with MiXCR, giving one entry per CDR3 protein. The sample has tens of thousands of distinct CDR3 sequences, 7.7% seen once. The receptor source for this set is a male donor in good health.

The chain joins TRBV20-1 to TRBJ2-1; the D gene is possibly TRBD2 (6 bases). The CDR3 totals 15 residues. Germline values: CDR1 DFQATT, CDR2 SNEGSKA (reference sequence). V was clipped by 0 bases and J by 1 base, with 10 bases between them. The CDR3 nucleotides are TGCAGTGCTAGAGATTTACGGGAGTCCTACAATGAGCAGTTCTTC. This codes for CSARDLRESYNEQFF.

There are many counts of this clonotype. The chain couples TRBV19 to TRBJ2-5, with unresolved D. Trimming removed 6 bases from V and 5 bases from J, with 13 bases in between. The germline CDR1 and CDR2 sequences are LNHDA and SQIVND (reference sequence). The CDR3 is 13 residues long. The CDR3 loop is CASRVSGVETQYF. CDR3 bases: TGTGCCAGTAGAGTCAGTGGAGTTGAGACCCAGTACTTC.

This clonotype was detected ten times or more. The CDR3 here is CASSTTRATDTQYF. CDR3 in DNA: TGTGCCAGCAGCACAACTAGAGCTACAGATACGCAGTATTTT. The chain uses TRBV9 and TRBJ2-3; maybe TRBD2 (5 bases). V lost 4 bases to trimming and J lost 3 bases, with 12 bases between them. The CDR3 loop spans 14 amino acids. Germline lookup yields CDR1 SGDLS and CDR2 YYNGEE.

The rearrangement links TRBV5-6 to TRBJ1-1; D gene ambiguous. Trimming pared 2 bases from V and 4 bases from J, leaving 6 bases between. This CDR3 is 12 amino acids long. Germline CDR1 SGHDT, CDR2 YYEEEE. CDR3 sequence reads: CASSFAGTEAFF. The CDR3, as DNA: TGTGCCAGCAGCTTCGCTGGCACTGAAGCTTTCTTT.

The chain joins TRBV7-9 to TRBJ2-1; D might be TRBD2 (5 bases). The CDR3 extends over 16 amino acids. The germline V gene encodes CDR1 SEHNR and CDR2 FQNEAQ (reference sequence). Trimming took off 6 bases at V and 0 bases at J, with 15 bases between the two ends. The CDR3 bases are TGTGCCAGCAGTCCCCCTAGGCTAGCCTCCTACAATGAGCAGTTCTTC. Its protein is CASSPPRLASYNEQFF.

The chain joins TRBV9 to TRBJ2-3; 10 bases match TRBD2. Germline values: CDR1 SGDLS, CDR2 YYNGEE. V was clipped by 4 bases and J by 0 bases; unmatched bases: 5. There are 16 residues in the CDR3. Here the CDR3 reads CASSPGTSASTDTQYF. The CDR3, as DNA: TGTGCCAGCAGCCCCGGGACTAGCGCCAGCACAGATACGCAGTATTTT.

The sample holds many counts of this clonotype. The chain combines TRBV14 with TRBJ1-6; D is uncertain. The CDR3 consists of 19 residues. Germline V CDR1 and CDR2: SGHDN, FVKESK. The V gene lost 0 bases and the J gene lost 0 bases, with 15 bases spanning the gap. The CDR3 DNA is TGTGCCAGCAGCCAAGAAGGTCCGGGCCTAAGCTCCTATAATTCACCCCTCCACTTT. It translates to CASSQEGPGLSSYNSPLHF.

This clonotype was detected a few times. The genes are TRBV7-9 and TRBJ1-4, with a weak D call TRBD1 (5 bases). The germline V gene has CDR1 SEHNR and CDR2 FQNEAQ (reference sequence). The CDR3 is 14 amino acids. V was trimmed by 5 bases and J by 8 bases, leaving 15 bases between them. CDR3 loop: CASSPPGGGEKLFF. The CDR3 DNA follows: TGTGCCAGCAGCCCTCCGGGGGGAGGAGAAAAACTGTTTTTT.

The chain is built from TRBV7-8 and TRBJ1-5; unclear D gene. Trimming left V 1 base short and J 0 bases short, with 13 bases between. Per the germline V gene, CDR1 is SGHVS and CDR2 is FQNEAQ. The CDR3 totals 17 residues. In DNA, the CDR3 is TGTGCCAGCAGCTTAGAGAGGACCCTCTATAGCAATCAGCCCCAGCATTTT. Protein: CASSLERTLYSNQPQHF. Full variable domain (remainder filled in from reference TRBV7-8 and TRBJ1-5): GAGVSQSPRYKVAKRGQDVALRCDPISGHVSLFWYQQALGQGPEFLTYFQNEAQLDKSGLPSDRFFAERPEGSVSTLKIQRTQQEDSAVYLCASSLERTLYSNQPQHFGDGTRLSIL.

This clonotype was picked up many times. DNA for the CDR3: TGTGCCATTAAAAACTATGGCTACACCTTC. Translated, it gives CAIKNYGYTF. The J gene is TRBJ1-2, the V gene TRBV12-3 or TRBV12-4; D gene unclear. The V and J ends lost 10 bases and 2 bases respectively, with 5 bases between them. This CDR3 comprises 10 residues.

This chain uses TRBV5-6 with TRBJ2-1; possibly TRBD1 or TRBD2 for D (5 bases each). The CDR3 totals 17 residues. V shed 5 bases and J shed 0 bases, with 18 bases lying between them. Per germline, CDR1 SGHDT and CDR2 YYEEEE. The CDR3, as DNA: TGTGCCAGCAGGGTAGGTGGGACGACCTACTCCTACAATGAGCAGTTCTTC. Its translation: CASRVGGTTYSYNEQFF.

This clonotype was counted a few times. V gene TRBV4-3 combines with J gene TRBJ2-6; 12 bases are shared with TRBD1. The CDR3 spans 18 residues. Germline lookup yields CDR1 LGHNA and CDR2 YSLEER. Losses at the gene ends were 2 bases for V and 3 bases for J; bases not matched to a gene: 5. CDR3 amino acids: CASSQPGQGAYGANVLTF. CDR3 sequence (DNA): TGCGCCAGCAGCCAACCGGGACAGGGGGCGTATGGGGCCAACGTCCTGACTTTC.

This clonotype was observed a handful of times. This chain joins TRBV6-5 and TRBJ1-1; 7 positions agree with TRBD1. The CDR3 has 15 residues. Germline lookup yields CDR1 MNHEY and CDR2 SVGAGI. V lost 2 bases, J lost 7 bases, and 10 bases stayed unmatched. CDR3 bases: TGTGCCAGCAGTTACCTACGACAGGGTATGGGTGAAGCTTTCTTT. This sequence encodes CASSYLRQGMGEAFF.

This clonotype was seen ten or more times. The rearrangement links TRBV21-1 to TRBJ1-6. TRBV21-1 is a pseudogene locus. The CDR3 runs 16 residues. In nucleotides, the CDR3 is TGTGCCAGCAGCAAACCAAGCACAGTCTATAATTCACCCCTCCACTTT. Amino acid sequence: CASSKPSTVYNSPLHF.

The chain uses TRBV7-2 and TRBJ1-5; D ambiguous. This CDR3 is built from 15 residues. CDR1 is SGHTA, CDR2 FQGNSA, per germline. With 1 base removed from V and 5 bases from J, the gap between germline ends came to 12 bases. This chain's CDR3 is CASSLDRTFHQPQHF. The DNA for the CDR3 is TGTGCCAGCAGCTTAGACAGAACCTTTCATCAGCCCCAGCATTTT. The complete variable domain, with remaining parts taken from reference TRBV7-2 and TRBJ1-5, reads GAGVSQSPSNKVTEKGKDVELRCDPISGHTALYWYRQSLGQGLEFLIYFQGNSAPDKSGLPSDRFSAERTGGSVSTLTIQRTQQEDSAVYLCASSLDRTFHQPQHFGDGTRLSIL.

This clonotype was seen more than once but under ten times. The rearrangement uses TRBV20-1 and TRBJ2-1; no clear D. The CDR3 sequence is 13 residues long. CDR1 and CDR2 (germline): DFQATT, SNEGSKA (reference sequence). V lost 3 bases to trimming and J lost 1 base, with 7 bases between them. The CDR3 coding sequence is TGCAGTGCTAGGAATCGATCCTACAATGAGCAGTTCTTC. Its translation is CSARNRSYNEQFF.

Ten or more counts support this clonotype. The CDR3 coding sequence is TGTGCCAGCAGCTTCGCGATGAGGGTCCAAGAGACCCAGTACTTC. Translated: CASSFAMRVQETQYF. The rearrangement joins TRBV11-2 to TRBJ2-5, with a tentative D call TRBD2 (5 bases). Trimming pared 3 bases from V and 1 base from J, leaving 12 bases between. The CDR3 is 15 residues long. Germline lookup yields CDR1 SGHAT and CDR2 FQNNGV.

Ten or more counts support this clonotype. V is TRBV6-1 and J is TRBJ2-7; D ambiguous. The CDR3 is 14 residues long. Germline-derived CDR1 and CDR2 are MNHNS and SASEGT. V lost 6 bases to trimming and J lost 6 bases, with 18 bases between them. The CDR3 bases are TGTGCCAGCAGATGGACGGGTGGTAATGGCGAGCAGTACTTC. Encoded protein: CASRWTGGNGEQYF.

J is TRBJ2-7 and V is TRBV12-3 or TRBV12-4; TRBD1 agrees at 8 bases. This CDR3 is built from 13 residues. The J segment lost 5 bases and the V segment lost 4 bases, leaving 4 bases of the junction unmatched. The CDR3 nucleotides are TGTGCCAGCAGTTCGACAGGGGCAGACGAGCAGTACTTC. Its translation is CASSSTGADEQYF.

This clonotype was detected ten times or more. CDR3 bases: TGTGCCAGCAGTTACCGGGACGCACCTTTGAACACTGAAGCTTTCTTT. Translating it yields CASSYRDAPLNTEAFF. This chain uses TRBV6-2 or TRBV6-3 with TRBJ1-1; TRBD1 is a possible D gene (5 bases). Trimming removed 2 bases from V and 0 bases from J, with 13 bases in between. Per germline, CDR1 MNHEY and CDR2 SVGEGT. This CDR3 spans 16 amino acids.

This clonotype was picked up many times. The chain employs TRBV29-1 and TRBJ2-2; 9 bases fit TRBD1. This CDR3 spans 15 amino acids. With 2 bases clipped from V and 2 bases from J, the junction kept 3 bases outside the gene matches. Germline CDR1 SQVTM, CDR2 ANQGSEA. CDR3 protein: CSVEWTGANTGELFF. CDR3 in DNA: TGCAGCGTTGAATGGACAGGGGCCAACACCGGGGAGCTGTTTTTT.

This clonotype was counted at least ten times. The genes are TRBV5-1 and TRBJ2-7; D is possibly TRBD1 or TRBD2 (5 bases each). The CDR3 runs 15 residues. The V end lost 3 bases, the J end lost 0 bases, and 13 bases lay between the germline ends. Germline V CDR1 and CDR2: SGHRS, YFSETQ. The CDR3 here is CASSSWDGPSYEQYF. Written as DNA, the CDR3 is TGCGCCAGCAGCTCATGGGACGGTCCCTCCTACGAGCAGTACTTC.

This clonotype was detected only a few times. The chain recombines TRBV6-5 with TRBJ1-5, with D maybe TRBD1 (6 bases). Germline V gene data show CDR1 as MNHEY and CDR2 as SVGAGI. Trimming took off 6 bases at V and 4 bases at J, with 16 bases between the two ends. This CDR3 comprises 15 residues. The CDR3 region is CASRSSGHPNQPQHF. In nucleotides, the CDR3 is TGTGCCAGCAGATCTTCGGGACACCCAAATCAGCCCCAGCATTTT.

This clonotype occurred a few times. The chain links TRBV6-5 to TRBJ2-1; TRBD2 matches at 15 bases. Germline trimming cut 4 bases from V and 0 bases from J; bases unmatched to any gene: 4. This CDR3 spans 18 amino acids. CDR1 is MNHEY and CDR2 is SVGAGI in the germline V gene. This CDR3 reads CASSSGLAGGPSYNEQFF. The CDR3 region has the DNA TGTGCCAGCAGTTCCGGACTAGCGGGAGGGCCCTCCTACAATGAGCAGTTCTTC.

In regard to this clonotype: A much larger clone lies one base from this, so it may be a read error. The genes are TRBV5-1 and TRBJ2-5, with 9 positions matching TRBD2. The germline V gene has CDR1 SGHRS and CDR2 YFSETQ. V gave up 6 bases and J gave up 5 bases; unmatched junction bases: 11. The CDR3 spans 15 residues. The CDR3 bases are TGCGCCAGCACCCTCAACACGGCGGGAGGGGAGACCCAGTACTTC. It translates to CASTLNTAGGETQYF.

On this clonotype itself: The CDR3 ends on some other residue instead of the conserved phenylalanine or tryptophan, so this is likely a read error. Because the CDR3's place on the DNA is in doubt, the DNA is left out and the CDR3 is given as listed by TCRdb. The rearrangement joins TRBV25-1 to TRBJ2-7; TRBD1, the table's D call, was not compared with the DNA. The CDR3 is 11 amino acids long, termini counted. Germline CDR1 reads MGHDK; CDR2 reads SYGVNS. CDR3 protein: CASSQGTGMHY.

This clonotype was observed a few times. V gene TRBV27 combines with J gene TRBJ1-6, with D uncertain. CDR1 and CDR2 (germline): MNHEY, SMNVEV (reference sequence). V shed 3 bases and J shed 10 bases, with 13 bases lying between them. The CDR3 has 14 residues. The CDR3 DNA is TGTGCCAGCAGTTTGGTTGGCAGTGGGTCACCCCTCCACTTT. Its translation: CASSLVGSGSPLHF.

This clonotype occurred many times. V usage is TRBV29-1 and J usage is TRBJ1-1; D is possibly TRBD1 (5 bases). Deletions cut 6 bases from V and 5 bases from J, with 19 bases between. CDR3 length equals 14 residues. CDR1 is SQVTM, CDR2 ANQGSEA, per germline. The chain's CDR3 is CSVHPRGKGTEAFF. CDR3 nucleotides: TGCAGCGTCCATCCGCGGGGGAAAGGGACTGAAGCTTTCTTT.